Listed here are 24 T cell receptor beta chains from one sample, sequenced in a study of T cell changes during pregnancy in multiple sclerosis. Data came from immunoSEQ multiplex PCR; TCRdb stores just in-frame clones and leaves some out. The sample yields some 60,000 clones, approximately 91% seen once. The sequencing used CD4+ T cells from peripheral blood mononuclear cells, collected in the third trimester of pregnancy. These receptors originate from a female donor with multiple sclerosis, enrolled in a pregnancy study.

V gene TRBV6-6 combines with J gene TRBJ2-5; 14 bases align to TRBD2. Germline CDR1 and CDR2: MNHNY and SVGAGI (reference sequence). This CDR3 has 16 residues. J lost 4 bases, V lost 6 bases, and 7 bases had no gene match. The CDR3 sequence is CASRGPGLAGGETQYF. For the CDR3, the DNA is TGTGCCAGCAGGGGGCCCGGACTAGCGGGAGGAGAGACCCAGTACTTC.

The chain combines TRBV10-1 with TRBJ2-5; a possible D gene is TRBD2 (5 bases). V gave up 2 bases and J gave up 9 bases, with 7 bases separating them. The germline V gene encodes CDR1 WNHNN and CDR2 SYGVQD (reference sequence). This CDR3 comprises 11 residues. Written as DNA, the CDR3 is TGCGCCAGCAGTGAGGCGGAGGCCCAGTACTTC. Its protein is CASSEAEAQYF.

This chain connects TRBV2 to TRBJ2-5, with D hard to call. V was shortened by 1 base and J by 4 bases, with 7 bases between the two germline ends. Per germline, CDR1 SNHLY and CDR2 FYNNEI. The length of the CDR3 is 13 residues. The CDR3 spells CASSEVERETQYF. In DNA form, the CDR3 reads TGTGCCAGCAGTGAAGTCGAGAGAGAGACCCAGTACTTC. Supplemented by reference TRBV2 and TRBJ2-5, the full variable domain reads EPEVTQTPSHQVTQMGQEVILRCVPISNHLYFYWYRQILGQKVEFLVSFYNNEISEKSEIFDDQFSVERPDGSNFTLKIRSTKLEDSAMYFCASSEVERETQYFGPGTRLLVL.

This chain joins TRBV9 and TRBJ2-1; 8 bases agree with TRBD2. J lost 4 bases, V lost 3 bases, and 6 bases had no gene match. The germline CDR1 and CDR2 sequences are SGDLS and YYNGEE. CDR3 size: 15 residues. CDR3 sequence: CASSETSGAYNEQFF. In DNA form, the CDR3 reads TGTGCCAGCAGCGAAACTAGCGGCGCGTACAATGAGCAGTTCTTC.

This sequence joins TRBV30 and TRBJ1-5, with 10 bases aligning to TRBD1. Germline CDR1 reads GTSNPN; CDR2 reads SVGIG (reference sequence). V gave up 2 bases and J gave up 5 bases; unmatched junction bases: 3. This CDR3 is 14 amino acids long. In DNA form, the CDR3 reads TGTGCCTGGAGTTTCGGGACAGGGGATCAGCCCCAGCATTTT. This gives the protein CAWSFGTGDQPQHF.

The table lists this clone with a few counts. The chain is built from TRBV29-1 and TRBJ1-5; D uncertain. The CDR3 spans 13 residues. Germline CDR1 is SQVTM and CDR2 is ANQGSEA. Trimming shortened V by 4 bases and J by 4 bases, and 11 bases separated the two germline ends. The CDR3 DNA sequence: TGCAGCGTTGGTGCGCAAGCAAATCAGCCCCAGCATTTT. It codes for CSVGAQANQPQHF.

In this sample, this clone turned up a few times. The CDR3, as DNA: TGTGCCATCGCCAGGGGCCCTGAAGCTTTCTTT. Translation: CAIARGPEAFF. The chain links TRBV2 to TRBJ1-1; tentatively, D is TRBD1 (6 bases). The CDR3 contains 11 residues. Looked up from germline, CDR1 is SNHLY and CDR2 is FYNNEI. V dropped 10 bases and J dropped 6 bases, with 12 bases sitting between them.

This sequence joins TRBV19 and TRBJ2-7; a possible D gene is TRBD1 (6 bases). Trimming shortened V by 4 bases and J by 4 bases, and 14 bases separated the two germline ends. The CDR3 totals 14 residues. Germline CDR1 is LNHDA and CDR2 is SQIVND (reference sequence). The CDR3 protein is CASSNQGTEYEQYF. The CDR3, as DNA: TGTGCCAGTAGTAACCAGGGGACGGAGTACGAGCAGTACTTC.

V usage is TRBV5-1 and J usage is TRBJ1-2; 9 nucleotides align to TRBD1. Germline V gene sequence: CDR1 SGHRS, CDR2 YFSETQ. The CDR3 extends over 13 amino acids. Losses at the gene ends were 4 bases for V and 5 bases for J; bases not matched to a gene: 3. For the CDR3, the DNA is TGCGCCAGCAGCGGACAGGGGAGATATGGCTACACCTTC. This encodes CASSGQGRYGYTF.

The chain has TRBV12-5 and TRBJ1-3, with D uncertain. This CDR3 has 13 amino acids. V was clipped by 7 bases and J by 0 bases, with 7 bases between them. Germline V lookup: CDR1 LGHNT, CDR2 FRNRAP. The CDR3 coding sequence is TGTGCTAGTGCCCGAGGCTCTGGAAACACCATATATTTT. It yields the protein CASARGSGNTIYF.

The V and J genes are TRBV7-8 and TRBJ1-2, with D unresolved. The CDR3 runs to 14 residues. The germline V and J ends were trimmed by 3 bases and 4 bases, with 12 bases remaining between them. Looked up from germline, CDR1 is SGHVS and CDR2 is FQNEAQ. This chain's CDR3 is CASSFGQASYGYTF. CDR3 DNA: TGTGCCAGCAGCTTTGGCCAGGCCAGCTATGGCTACACCTTC.

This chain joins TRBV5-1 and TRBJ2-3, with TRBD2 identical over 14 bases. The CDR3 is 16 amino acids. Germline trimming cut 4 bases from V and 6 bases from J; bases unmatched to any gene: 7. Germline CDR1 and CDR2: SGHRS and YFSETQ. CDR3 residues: CASSPGGTSGGDTQYF. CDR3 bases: TGCGCCAGCAGCCCGGGGGGGACTAGCGGGGGCGATACGCAGTATTTT.

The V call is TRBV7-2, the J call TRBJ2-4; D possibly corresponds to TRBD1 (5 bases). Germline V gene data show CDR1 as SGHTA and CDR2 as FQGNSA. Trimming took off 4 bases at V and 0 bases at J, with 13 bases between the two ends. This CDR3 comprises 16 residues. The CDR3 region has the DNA TGTGCCAGCAGCTCCCCAGGGATACTAGCCAAAAACATTCAGTACTTC. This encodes CASSSPGILAKNIQYF. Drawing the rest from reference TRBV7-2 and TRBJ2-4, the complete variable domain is GAGVSQSPSNKVTEKGKDVELRCDPISGHTALYWYRQSLGQGLEFLIYFQGNSAPDKSGLPSDRFSAERTGGSVSTLTIQRTQQEDSAVYLCASSSPGILAKNIQYFGAGTRLSVL.

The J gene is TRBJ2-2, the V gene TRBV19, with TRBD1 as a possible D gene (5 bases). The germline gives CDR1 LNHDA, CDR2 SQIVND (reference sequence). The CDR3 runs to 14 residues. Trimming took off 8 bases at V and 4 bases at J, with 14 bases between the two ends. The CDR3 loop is CASRTLHPTGELFF. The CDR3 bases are TGTGCCAGTCGGACACTCCACCCCACCGGGGAGCTGTTTTTT. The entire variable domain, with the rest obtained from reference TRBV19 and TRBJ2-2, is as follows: DGGITQSPKYLFRKEGQNVTLSCEQNLNHDAMYWYRQDPGQGLRLIYYSQIVNDFQKGDIAEGYSVSREKKESFPLTVTSAQKNPTAFYLCASRTLHPTGELFFGEGSRLTVL.

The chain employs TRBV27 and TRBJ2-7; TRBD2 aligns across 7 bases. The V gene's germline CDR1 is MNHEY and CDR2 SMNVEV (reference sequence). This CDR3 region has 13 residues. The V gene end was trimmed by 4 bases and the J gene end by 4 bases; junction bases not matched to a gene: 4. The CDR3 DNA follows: TGTGCCAGCAGTTGGCTGGGAGGGTACGAGCAGTACTTC. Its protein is CASSWLGGYEQYF.

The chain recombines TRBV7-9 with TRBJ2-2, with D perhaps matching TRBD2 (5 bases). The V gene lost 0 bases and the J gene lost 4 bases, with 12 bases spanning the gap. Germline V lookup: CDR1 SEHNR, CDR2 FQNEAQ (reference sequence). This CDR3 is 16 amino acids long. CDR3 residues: CASSLARPGTTGELFF. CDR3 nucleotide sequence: TGTGCCAGCAGCTTAGCGCGTCCGGGAACCACCGGGGAGCTGTTTTTT.

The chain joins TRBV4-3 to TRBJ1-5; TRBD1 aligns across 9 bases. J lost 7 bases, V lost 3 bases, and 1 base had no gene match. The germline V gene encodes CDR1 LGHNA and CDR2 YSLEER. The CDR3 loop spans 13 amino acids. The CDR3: CASSQGTGQPQHF. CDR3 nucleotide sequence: TGCGCCAGCAGCCAGGGGACAGGGCAGCCCCAGCATTTT.

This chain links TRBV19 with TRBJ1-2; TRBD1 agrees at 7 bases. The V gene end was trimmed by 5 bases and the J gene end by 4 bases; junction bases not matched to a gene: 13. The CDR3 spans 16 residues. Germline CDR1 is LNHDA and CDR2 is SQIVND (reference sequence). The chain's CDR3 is CASSPRGDRIIYGYTF. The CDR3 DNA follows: TGTGCCAGTAGTCCCAGAGGGGACAGAATAATCTATGGCTACACCTTC.

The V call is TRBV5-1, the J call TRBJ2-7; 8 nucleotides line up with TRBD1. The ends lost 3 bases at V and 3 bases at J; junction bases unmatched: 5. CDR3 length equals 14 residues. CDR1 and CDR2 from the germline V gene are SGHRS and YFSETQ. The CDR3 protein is CASSWDRNNYEQYF. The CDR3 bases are TGCGCCAGCAGCTGGGACAGGAATAACTACGAGCAGTACTTC.

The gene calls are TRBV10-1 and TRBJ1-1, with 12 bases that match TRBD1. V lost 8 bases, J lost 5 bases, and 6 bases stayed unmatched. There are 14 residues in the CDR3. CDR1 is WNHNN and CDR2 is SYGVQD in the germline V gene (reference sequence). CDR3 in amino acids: CASGTGGDGTEAFF. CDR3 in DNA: TGCGCCAGCGGGACAGGGGGCGACGGGACTGAAGCTTTCTTT.

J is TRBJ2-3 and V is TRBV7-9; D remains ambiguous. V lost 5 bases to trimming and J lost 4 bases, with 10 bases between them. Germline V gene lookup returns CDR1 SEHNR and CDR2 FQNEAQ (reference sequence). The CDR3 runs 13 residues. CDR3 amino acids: CASSPPAADTQYF. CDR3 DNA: TGTGCCAGCAGCCCTCCTGCGGCAGATACGCAGTATTTT.

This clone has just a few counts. The CDR3 region has the DNA TGTGCCAGCAGGGTGACATTACAGGGCTACACCTTC. Its protein is CASRVTLQGYTF. This chain joins TRBV2 and TRBJ1-2; no clear D gene. The V gene's germline CDR1 is SNHLY and CDR2 FYNNEI. Trimming shortened V by 6 bases and J by 8 bases, and 13 bases separated the two germline ends. This CDR3 region has 12 residues.

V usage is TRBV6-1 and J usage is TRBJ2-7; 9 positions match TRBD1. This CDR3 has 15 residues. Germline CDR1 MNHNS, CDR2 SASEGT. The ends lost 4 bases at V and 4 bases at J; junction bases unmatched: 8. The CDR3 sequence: CASSGDRARAYEQYF. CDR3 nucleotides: TGTGCCAGCAGTGGGGACAGGGCGAGAGCGTACGAGCAGTACTTC.

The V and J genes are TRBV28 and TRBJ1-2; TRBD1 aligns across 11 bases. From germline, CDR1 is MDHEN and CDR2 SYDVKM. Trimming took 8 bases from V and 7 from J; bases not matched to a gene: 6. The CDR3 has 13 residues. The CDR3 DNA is TGTGCCAGCCTACCCGGGACAGGGGGTGGCTACACCTTC. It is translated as CASLPGTGGGYTF.